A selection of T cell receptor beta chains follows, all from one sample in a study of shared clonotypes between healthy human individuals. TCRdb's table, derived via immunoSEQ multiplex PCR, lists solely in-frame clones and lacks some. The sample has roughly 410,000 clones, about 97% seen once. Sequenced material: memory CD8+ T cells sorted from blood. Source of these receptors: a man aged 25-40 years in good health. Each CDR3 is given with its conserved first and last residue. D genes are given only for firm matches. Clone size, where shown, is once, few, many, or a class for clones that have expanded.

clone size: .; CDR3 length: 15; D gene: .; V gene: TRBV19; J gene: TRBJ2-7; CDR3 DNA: TGTGCCAGTAGTATTTTTGACGGTGTCTCCTACGAGCAGTACTTC; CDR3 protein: CASSIFDGVSYEQYF
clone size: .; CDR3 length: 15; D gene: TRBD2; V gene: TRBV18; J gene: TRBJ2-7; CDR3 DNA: TGTGCCAGCTCATCAGGGACTAGCGGTAGTTGGGAGCAGTACTTC; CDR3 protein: CASSSGTSGSWEQYF
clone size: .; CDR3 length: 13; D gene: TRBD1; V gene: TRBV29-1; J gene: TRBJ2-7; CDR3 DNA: TGCAGCGCAGGACAGGGTCCGACCTACGAGCAGTACTTC; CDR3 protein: CSAGQGPTYEQYF
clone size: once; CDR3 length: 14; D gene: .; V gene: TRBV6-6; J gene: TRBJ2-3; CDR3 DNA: TGTGCCAGCAGTTACTCGATCCCCGCAGATACGCAGTATTTT; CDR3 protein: CASSYSIPADTQYF
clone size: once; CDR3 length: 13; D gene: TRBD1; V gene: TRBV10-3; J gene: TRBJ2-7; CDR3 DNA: TGTGCCATCAGTGGGACAGGGTCCTACGAGCAGTACTTC; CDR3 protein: CAISGTGSYEQYF
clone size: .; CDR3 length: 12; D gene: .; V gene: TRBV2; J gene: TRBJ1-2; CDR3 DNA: TGTGCCAGCAGTGTTAGTATCTATGGCTACACCTTC; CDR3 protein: CASSVSIYGYTF
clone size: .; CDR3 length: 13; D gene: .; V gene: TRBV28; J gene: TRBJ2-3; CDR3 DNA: TGTGCCAGCAGGACCGCGGAGCCAGATACGCAGTATTTT; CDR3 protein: CASRTAEPDTQYF
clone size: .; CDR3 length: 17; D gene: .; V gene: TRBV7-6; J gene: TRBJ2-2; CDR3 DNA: TGTGCCAGCAGACTAGAGGCAACCCCCGGGAACACCGGGGAGCTGTTTTTT; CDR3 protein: CASRLEATPGNTGELFF
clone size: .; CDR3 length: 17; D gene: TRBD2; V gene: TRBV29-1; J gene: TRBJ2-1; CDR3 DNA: TGCAGCGTCGCCGGGACTAGCGGGAGCGGTACCTACAATGAGCAGTTCTTC; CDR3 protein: CSVAGTSGSGTYNEQFF
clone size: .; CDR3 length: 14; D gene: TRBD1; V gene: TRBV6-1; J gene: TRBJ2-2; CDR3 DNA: TGTGCCAGCAAGGGCAGGGGGCGCACCGGGGAGCTGTTTTTT; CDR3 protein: CASKGRGRTGELFF
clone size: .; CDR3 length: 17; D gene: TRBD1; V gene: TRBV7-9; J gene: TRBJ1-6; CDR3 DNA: TGTGCCAGCAGCTTAGACAGGGGGCGCTCCTATAATTCACCCCTCCACTTT; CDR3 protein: CASSLDRGRSYNSPLHF
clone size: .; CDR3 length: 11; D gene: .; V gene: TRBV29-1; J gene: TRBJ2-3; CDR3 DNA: TGCAGCGGACCTCCTGGAGATACGCAGTATTTT; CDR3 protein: CSGPPGDTQYF
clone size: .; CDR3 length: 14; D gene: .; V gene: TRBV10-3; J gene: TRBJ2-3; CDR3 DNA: TGTGCCATCAGTGAGCTCATACCCACAGATACGCAGTATTTT; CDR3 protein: CAISELIPTDTQYF
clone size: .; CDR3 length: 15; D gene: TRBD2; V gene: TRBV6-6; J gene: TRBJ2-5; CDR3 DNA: TGTGCCAGCAGCACTCTAGCGGGAGATGTGGAGACCCAGTACTTC; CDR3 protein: CASSTLAGDVETQYF
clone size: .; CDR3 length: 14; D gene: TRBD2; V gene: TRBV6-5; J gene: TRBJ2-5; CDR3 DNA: TGTGCCAGCAGTTACTCGGGACTAGCGGAGACCCAGTACTTC; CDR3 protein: CASSYSGLAETQYF
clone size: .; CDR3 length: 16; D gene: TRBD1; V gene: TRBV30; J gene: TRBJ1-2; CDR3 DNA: TGTGCCTGGCTGCACCCATCCGGGACAGCCAACTATGGCTACACCTTC; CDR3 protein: CAWLHPSGTANYGYTF